Shown below are 15 T cell receptor beta chains from a single sample sequenced in a study of CD8+ T cells in alopecia areata. Indicated treatment: oral pan-JAK inhibitor, 5-10 mg twice daily. TCR sequencing used cDNA made by reverse transcription of extracted RNA. The table came from immunoSEQ multiplex PCR; TCRdb's copy has only in-frame clones and leaves some out. Of tens of thousands of clones in the sample, 29% are singletons; the top ten hold around 14%. This specimen was CD8+ T cells sorted from blood, taken at week 4, from a patient treated with tofacitinib. Receptors originate from a human donor with alopecia areata.

This chain connects TRBV4-2 to TRBJ2-7; D is ambiguous. CDR3 length: 16 amino acids. V lost 1 base and J 3 bases, leaving 16 bases between the germline ends. Germline CDR1 LGHNA, CDR2 YNFKEQ. CDR3 in DNA: TGTGCCAGCAGCCAAGTAGGCCCCTCCACCCTCTACGAGCAGTACTTC. This gives the protein CASSQVGPSTLYEQYF.

The V and J genes are TRBV11-2 and TRBJ2-3, with 14 bases matching TRBD2. V was pared by 4 bases and J by 6 bases, with 9 bases of the junction left unmatched. Germline CDR1 reads SGHAT; CDR2 reads FQNNGV. The CDR3 consists of 17 residues. CDR3 sequence reads: CASSWGTSGGPGDTQYF. The CDR3 DNA reads TGTGCCAGCAGCTGGGGGACTAGCGGGGGCCCGGGGGATACGCAGTATTTT.

The CDR3 spells CASLPGAGTGELFF. For the CDR3, the DNA is TGTGCCAGCCTTCCAGGGGCGGGCACCGGGGAGCTGTTTTTT. The rearrangement joins TRBV27 to TRBJ2-2; possibly TRBD1 for D (6 bases). Germline V gene lookup returns CDR1 MNHEY and CDR2 SMNVEV (reference sequence). The CDR3 extends over 14 amino acids. The V gene lost 8 bases and the J gene lost 4 bases, with 14 bases spanning the gap.

This clone was observed a few times. The chain employs TRBV4-1 and TRBJ1-1; no firm D call. The V end lost 1 base, the J end lost 1 base, and 10 bases lay between the germline ends. The length of the CDR3 is 15 residues. Germline values: CDR1 MGHRA, CDR2 YSYEKL. In nucleotides, the CDR3 is TGCGCCAGCAGCCAAGGGTCAACGCGGAACACTGAAGCTTTCTTT. The encoded protein is CASSQGSTRNTEAFF.

This clone has more than one count but fewer than ten. An end of the junction does not agree with germline; a read error may underlie this. The rearrangement uses TRBV25-1 and TRBJ1-1; a possible D gene is TRBD1 (5 bases). Germline CDR1 MGHDK, CDR2 SYGVNS. This CDR3 has 15 amino acids. In DNA form, the CDR3 reads TGTGCCAGCAGTGAGGGTGCAGGGATGAAAACTGAAGCTTTCTTT. Translation: CASSEGAGMKTEAFF.

This clone was seen more than once but under ten times. V and J are TRBV7-9 and TRBJ2-2; a possible D gene is TRBD2 (5 bases). V lost 9 bases, J lost 1 base, and 15 bases lay in between. This CDR3 region has 15 residues. Germline CDR1 reads SEHNR; CDR2 reads FQNEAQ (reference sequence). CDR3 protein: CASPGLEVNTGELFF. The DNA for the CDR3 is TGTGCCAGTCCTGGGCTGGAGGTGAACACCGGGGAGCTGTTTTTT.

This chain joins TRBV29-1 and TRBJ1-1, with a weak D call TRBD1 (6 bases). The CDR3 totals 11 residues. Germline V gives CDR1 SQVTM, CDR2 ANQGSEA. The V end lost 7 bases, the J end lost 5 bases, and 11 bases lay between the germline ends. In DNA, the CDR3 is TGCAGCGCCCATAGGGGGACTGAAGCTTTCTTT. This sequence encodes CSAHRGTEAFF. Full variable domain (remainder filled in from reference TRBV29-1 and TRBJ1-1): SAVISQKPSRDICQRGTSLTIQCQVDSQVTMMFWYRQQPGQSLTLIATANQGSEATYESGFVIDKFPISRPNLTFSTLTVSNMSPEDSSIYLCSAHRGTEAFFGQGTRLTVV.

The chain carries TRBV15 and TRBJ2-1; 9 nucleotides align to TRBD2. Per germline, CDR1 LNHNV and CDR2 YYDKDF (reference sequence). CDR3 length: 16 residues. Losses at the gene ends were 5 bases for V and 7 bases for J; bases not matched to a gene: 12. The CDR3 nucleotides read TGTGCCACCAGCCCCTCGAGGCTAGCGGGAACAAATGAGCAGTTCTTC. It encodes CATSPSRLAGTNEQFF.

This sequence joins TRBV4-1 and TRBJ2-3, with D perhaps being TRBD1 or TRBD2 (5 bases each). From germline, CDR1 is MGHRA and CDR2 YSYEKL. Trimming pared 5 bases from V and 1 base from J, leaving 16 bases between. This CDR3 has 16 amino acids. The CDR3 sequence: CASSSPTRGGTDTQYF. Written as DNA, the CDR3 is TGCGCCAGCAGCTCCCCTACGAGAGGGGGCACAGATACGCAGTATTTT.

This clone was seen only a few times. This chain connects TRBV29-1 to TRBJ2-7; 8 bases map to TRBD1. The CDR3 extends over 14 amino acids. With 0 bases clipped from V and 3 bases from J, the junction kept 4 bases outside the gene matches. CDR1 is SQVTM, CDR2 ANQGSEA, per germline. CDR3: CSVEEGQGNYEQYF. The CDR3 DNA is TGCAGCGTTGAAGAAGGACAGGGCAACTACGAGCAGTACTTC.

The chain uses TRBV25-1 and TRBJ2-3; possible D gene TRBD2, 7 bases. Germline V gene data show CDR1 as MGHDK and CDR2 as SYGVNS. V shed 1 base and J shed 4 bases, with 9 bases lying between them. The CDR3 totals 14 residues. The DNA for the CDR3 is TGTGCCAGCAGTGAATGGGGGGGCCCAGATACGCAGTATTTT. This sequence encodes CASSEWGGPDTQYF.

The J gene is TRBJ2-7, the V gene TRBV7-9; TRBD2 aligns across 11 bases. Trimming took 5 bases from V and 4 from J; bases not matched to a gene: 10. The CDR3 runs 16 residues. Germline V gene sequence: CDR1 SEHNR, CDR2 FQNEAQ (reference sequence). The CDR3 spells CASSQGRGLAAYEQYF. The CDR3 DNA follows: TGTGCCAGCAGCCAGGGTAGGGGACTAGCGGCGTACGAGCAGTACTTC.

This chain uses TRBV29-1 with TRBJ2-7; D is perhaps TRBD2 (6 bases). The germline V and J ends were trimmed by 7 bases and 2 bases, with 12 bases remaining between them. This CDR3 has 12 amino acids. CDR1 is SQVTM, CDR2 ANQGSEA, per germline. The CDR3 protein is CSGATGAYEQYF. CDR3 bases: TGCAGCGGCGCGACGGGAGCCTACGAGCAGTACTTC.

V gene TRBV29-1 combines with J gene TRBJ1-2; 8 bases are a match to TRBD1. Germline V gene data show CDR1 as SQVTM and CDR2 as ANQGSEA. Trimming took 5 bases from V and 8 from J; bases not matched to a gene: 7. The CDR3 covers 12 residues. The CDR3 loop is CSVPGTGGGYTF. The DNA of the CDR3 is TGCAGCGTTCCCGGGACAGGCGGCGGCTACACCTTC.

The chain couples TRBV29-1 to TRBJ2-3, with D tentatively TRBD2 (5 bases). The ends were cut back, 1 base at V and 7 bases at J, with 24 bases in the middle. Germline V CDR1 and CDR2: SQVTM, ANQGSEA. CDR3 length: 17 amino acids. CDR3 region: CSVEGAAWAGKRNTQYF. The DNA for the CDR3 is TGCAGCGTTGAAGGTGCCGCCTGGGCGGGTAAACGGAATACGCAGTATTTT.